Following are 26 T cell receptor beta chains from one sample sequenced in a study of blood T cell repertoires in COVID-19. Profiled with immunoSEQ multiplex PCR; TCRdb holds only in-frame clones, not every one. This table has approximately 50,000 clones, roughly nine tenths appearing once. Sequencing was performed on peripheral blood. The receptors originated from a human donor in a cohort sampled during active COVID-19.

The count of this clone is one. The chain couples TRBV29-1 to TRBJ1-2; 7 nucleotides align to TRBD1. The CDR3 is made up of 12 amino acids. Trimming cost V 6 bases and J 5 bases; bases outside gene matches: 6. Germline V CDR1 and CDR2: SQVTM, ANQGSEA. CDR3 amino acids: CSVRQGEYGYTF. Written as DNA, the CDR3 is TGCAGCGTCCGCCAGGGGGAGTATGGCTACACCTTC.

The V gene is TRBV11-2, the J gene TRBJ2-1, with D hard to call. Germline V gene sequence: CDR1 SGHAT, CDR2 FQNNGV. Between the trimmed V and J ends, which lost 0 bases and 10 bases, there was a span of 13 bases. This CDR3 has 14 amino acids. The CDR3 sequence: CASSLDTVRFEQFF. In DNA, the CDR3 is TGTGCCAGCAGCTTAGATACTGTCCGGTTCGAGCAGTTCTTC. Combining the CDR3 with reference TRBV11-2 and TRBJ2-1 gives the whole variable domain EAGVAQSPRYKIIEKRQSVAFWCNPISGHATLYWYQQILGQGPKLLIQFQNNGVVDDSQLPKDRFSAERLKGVDSTLKIQPAKLEDSAVYLCASSLDTVRFEQFFGPGTRLTVL.

The genes are TRBV2 and TRBJ2-3, with no clear D. This CDR3 spans 13 amino acids. Between the trimmed V and J ends, which lost 4 bases and 2 bases, there was a span of 7 bases. The germline V gene encodes CDR1 SNHLY and CDR2 FYNNEI. The CDR3 spells CASSVTLTDTQYF. The CDR3 DNA reads TGTGCCAGCAGTGTAACTCTCACAGATACGCAGTATTTT.

The chain joins TRBV6-4 to TRBJ1-1; D unresolved. This CDR3 spans 13 amino acids. Trimming removed 5 bases at V and 4 bases at J, with 11 bases between. In germline, CDR1 is MRHNA, CDR2 SNTAGT. The CDR3 region is CASSQELSTEAFF. The CDR3 DNA follows: TGTGCCAGCAGTCAGGAATTATCCACTGAAGCTTTCTTT.

The genes are TRBV11-3 and TRBJ1-1; perhaps TRBD1 as D (6 bases). Germline CDR1 SGHNT, CDR2 YENEEA. CDR3 size: 14 residues. V was pared by 2 bases and J by 6 bases, with 13 bases between. The CDR3 sequence is CASSLTPGAAEAFF. As DNA, the CDR3 is TGTGCCAGCAGCTTAACCCCAGGGGCCGCTGAAGCTTTCTTT.

The chain couples TRBV9 to TRBJ2-1, with 10 bases that match TRBD2. Germline V lookup: CDR1 SGDLS, CDR2 YYNGEE. V was clipped by 0 bases and J by 4 bases; unmatched bases: 4. The CDR3 length is 16 residues. CDR3 in DNA: TGTGCCAGCAGCGTAGCTGGTAGCGGGGGGTACAATGAGCAGTTCTTC. Protein product: CASSVAGSGGYNEQFF.

In DNA form, the CDR3 reads TGTGCCAGCAGCCCTTGGACTAGCGTGAGGGCAGATACGCAGTATTTT. It translates to CASSPWTSVRADTQYF. The chain has TRBV3-1 (or the pseudogene TRBV3-2) and TRBJ2-3, with 9 positions matching TRBD2. Unmatched junction bases numbered 9, after V lost 4 bases and J lost 4 bases. This CDR3 region has 16 residues. Germline loops: CDR1 LGHDT, CDR2 YNNKEL (reference sequence).

The chain links TRBV28 to TRBJ1-3, with 8 bases identical to TRBD1. CDR1 and CDR2 from the germline V gene are MDHEN and SYDVKM. The CDR3 has 16 amino acids. V was clipped by 4 bases and J by 2 bases; unmatched bases: 7. CDR3 in amino acids: CASSYYRGQAGNTIYF. As DNA, the CDR3 is TGTGCCAGCAGTTACTACAGGGGACAGGCTGGAAACACCATATATTTT.

The gene calls are TRBV3-1 (or the pseudogene TRBV3-2) and TRBJ1-4; a possible D gene is TRBD1 (6 bases). Per the germline V gene, CDR1 is LGHDT and CDR2 is YNNKEL (reference sequence). V was shortened by 4 bases and J by 3 bases, with 15 bases between the two germline ends. The CDR3 totals 16 residues. The CDR3 nucleotides are TGTGCCAGCAGCCGTACAGGGACCTTGGCTAATGAAAAACTGTTTTTT. Residues: CASSRTGTLANEKLFF.

The chain recombines TRBV7-3 with TRBJ2-2, with no clear D. The CDR3 has 14 amino acids. Germline values: CDR1 SGHTA, CDR2 FQGTGA. The V end lost 4 bases, the J end lost 2 bases, and 8 bases lay between the germline ends. The CDR3 spells CASSSWANTGELFF. DNA for the CDR3: TGTGCCAGCAGCTCATGGGCAAACACCGGGGAGCTGTTTTTT.

This clone was observed a few times. The gene calls are TRBV6-5 and TRBJ1-3; TRBD1 matches at 9 bases. V dropped 7 bases and J dropped 4; count of bases not matched to a gene: 8. From germline, CDR1 is MNHEY and CDR2 SVGAGI. This CDR3 region has 15 residues. In DNA, the CDR3 is TGTGCCAGCAATCCCTGGACAGGGGCCGGAAACACCATATATTTT. It encodes CASNPWTGAGNTIYF.

This chain joins TRBV3-1 (or the pseudogene TRBV3-2) and TRBJ1-1; 9 bases align to TRBD1. From germline, CDR1 is LGHDT and CDR2 YNNKEL (reference sequence). The CDR3 loop spans 12 amino acids. V shed 8 bases, J shed 4 bases, and the junction held 2 bases outside the gene matches. The CDR3 nucleotides are TGTGCCAGCCGGGACAGGGCCACTGAAGCTTTCTTT. This translates into CASRDRATEAFF.

This clone was recorded only once. This chain links TRBV30 with TRBJ2-5; 9 bases match TRBD2. Per the germline V gene, CDR1 is GTSNPN and CDR2 is SVGIG (reference sequence). The CDR3 extends over 12 amino acids. Losses at the gene ends were 7 bases for V and 5 bases for J; bases not matched to a gene: 5. The CDR3 here is CAFSGSGETQYF. CDR3 bases: TGTGCCTTTAGCGGGAGTGGGGAGACCCAGTACTTC.

This clone occurred a few times. The chain has TRBV19 and TRBJ2-7, with 7 positions matching TRBD2. Losses at the gene ends were 2 bases for V and 6 bases for J; bases not matched to a gene: 10. Germline V gene data show CDR1 as LNHDA and CDR2 as SQIVND (reference sequence). The CDR3 is 15 residues long. CDR3 DNA sequence: TGTGCCAGTAGTATAAGAGCGGGATCGGTCTCCGAGCAGTACTTC. As protein: CASSIRAGSVSEQYF.

This clone was detected a few times. V usage is TRBV12-5 and J usage is TRBJ2-7; tentative D call: TRBD1 (6 bases). Germline V gene data show CDR1 as LGHNT and CDR2 as FRNRAP. The CDR3 contains 15 residues. V lost 3 bases to trimming and J lost 0 bases, with 12 bases between them. CDR3 sequence: CASGLGDTLSYEQYF. Here the CDR3 DNA reads TGTGCTAGTGGTTTAGGGGACACCCTCTCCTACGAGCAGTACTTC.

The V call is TRBV19, the J call TRBJ1-1, with 8 bases matching TRBD1. The junction had 9 bases not matched to a gene; V was cut back by 5 bases and J by 4 bases. Germline CDR1 and CDR2: LNHDA and SQIVND (reference sequence). The CDR3 sequence is 15 residues long. The CDR3 coding sequence is TGTGCCAGTAGTCTCCTAACAGGGGGGAGCACTGAAGCTTTCTTT. Protein: CASSLLTGGSTEAFF.

J is TRBJ2-7 and V is TRBV5-4; 9 bases match TRBD1. The junction had 3 bases not matched to a gene; V was cut back by 2 bases and J by 6 bases. Germline V CDR1 and CDR2: SGHNT, YYREEE (reference sequence). CDR3 size: 13 residues. CDR3 in amino acids: CASSLTGGPEQYV. The CDR3 bases are TGTGCCAGCAGCTTAACAGGGGGCCCCGAGCAGTACGTC.

The sample holds one count of this clone. The gene calls are TRBV6-1 and TRBJ1-5, with D maybe TRBD1 (5 bases). V shed 2 bases and J shed 0 bases, with 17 bases lying between them. The germline gives CDR1 MNHNS, CDR2 SASEGT. The CDR3 length is 18 residues. The CDR3 coding sequence is TGTGCCAGCAGTGAATCGGCAGGGAAGTGGGATAGCAATCAGCCCCAGCATTTT. Amino acid sequence: CASSESAGKWDSNQPQHF.

V and J are TRBV3-1 (or the pseudogene TRBV3-2) and TRBJ2-1; possibly TRBD2 for D (5 bases). This CDR3 spans 14 amino acids. The V gene's germline CDR1 is LGHDT and CDR2 YNNKEL (reference sequence). V was shortened by 0 bases and J by 4 bases, with 7 bases between the two germline ends. The CDR3 spells CASSQEGVYNEQFF. The CDR3 bases are TGTGCCAGCAGCCAAGAGGGAGTTTACAATGAGCAGTTCTTC.

This chain links TRBV7-9 with TRBJ2-5; D is possibly TRBD1 (7 bases). Between the trimmed V and J ends, which lost 6 bases and 5 bases, there was a span of 16 bases. Germline CDR1 is SEHNR and CDR2 is FQNEAQ (reference sequence). CDR3 length: 14 amino acids. The DNA of the CDR3 is TGTGCCAGCAGTGAGGGGGCGGGGATGGAGACCCAGTACTTC. Encoded protein: CASSEGAGMETQYF.

The chain links TRBV7-6 to TRBJ2-7; 15 bases are a match to TRBD2. From germline, CDR1 is SGHVS and CDR2 FNYEAQ. V trimming: 5 bases; J trimming: 5 bases; junction bases outside the gene matches: 7. The CDR3 is 16 residues long. The DNA of the CDR3 is TGTGCCAGCAGCACCTCCGGGACTAGCGGGAGGAACGAGCAGTACTTC. The encoded protein is CASSTSGTSGRNEQYF.

V is TRBV7-2 and J is TRBJ1-1, with TRBD1 identical over 9 bases. The V segment lost 4 bases and the J segment 6 bases; nucleotides outside the gene matches: 6. The CDR3 has 14 amino acids. Germline-derived CDR1 and CDR2 are SGHTA and FQGNSA. The CDR3 region has the DNA TGTGCCAGCAGCTCCGGACAGGGGATCTCTGAAGCTTTCTTT. This gives the protein CASSSGQGISEAFF.

This clone occurred a few times. The V gene is TRBV7-3, the J gene TRBJ2-7; 7 nucleotides agree with TRBD1. Trimming removed 4 bases from V and 3 bases from J; junction bases left unmatched: 6. Germline V gene lookup returns CDR1 SGHTA and CDR2 FQGTGA. This CDR3 contains 14 residues. CDR3 DNA sequence: TGTGCCAGCAGCTCGGCCGGACAGGTCTACGAGCAGTACGTC. Translation gives CASSSAGQVYEQYV.

The rearrangement joins TRBV6-6 to TRBJ1-3, with D hard to call. The germline V gene has CDR1 MNHNY and CDR2 SVGAGI (reference sequence). The CDR3 is 11 amino acids. Trimming left V 8 bases short and J 8 bases short, with 10 bases between. CDR3 protein: CASLAADTIYF. The DNA for the CDR3 is TGTGCCAGCTTAGCGGCGGACACCATATATTTT.

The V gene is TRBV7-2, the J gene TRBJ2-2; D possibly corresponds to TRBD2 (5 bases). Germline assignment: CDR1 SGHTA and CDR2 FQGNSA. The CDR3 runs to 16 residues. Trimming shortened V by 3 bases and J by 5 bases, and 16 bases separated the two germline ends. Written as DNA, the CDR3 is TGTGCCAGCAGCTTCCGGCGTAGACGAGGGACCGGGGAGCTGTTTTTT. Residues: CASSFRRRRGTGELFF.

This chain connects TRBV29-1 to TRBJ2-3; 9 bases are shared with TRBD1. Trimming at V came to 6 bases and at J to 6 bases, leaving 10 bases not matched to a gene. The CDR3 has 14 residues. Germline CDR1 and CDR2: SQVTM and ANQGSEA. Here the CDR3 DNA reads TGCAGCGTCGAACAGGGGGCGCTCGGCGATACGCAGTATTTT. Translating gives CSVEQGALGDTQYF.